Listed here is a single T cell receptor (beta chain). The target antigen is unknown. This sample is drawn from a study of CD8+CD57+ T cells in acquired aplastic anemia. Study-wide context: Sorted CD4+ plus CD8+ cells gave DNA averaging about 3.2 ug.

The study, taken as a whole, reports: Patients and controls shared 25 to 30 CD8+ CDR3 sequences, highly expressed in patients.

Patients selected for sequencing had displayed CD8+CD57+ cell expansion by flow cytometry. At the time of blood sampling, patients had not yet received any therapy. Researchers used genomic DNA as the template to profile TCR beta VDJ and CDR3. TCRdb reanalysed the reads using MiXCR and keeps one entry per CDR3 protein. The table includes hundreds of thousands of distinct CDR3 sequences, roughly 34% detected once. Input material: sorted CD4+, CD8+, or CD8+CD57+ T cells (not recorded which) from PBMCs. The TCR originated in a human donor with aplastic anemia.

CDR3 DNA: TGTGCCAGCAGCTTGGTGGGCAGGGTGGACACTGAAGCTTTCTTT. Translated: CASSLVGRVDTEAFF. This chain uses TRBV7-9 with TRBJ1-1; D is possibly TRBD1 (5 bases). CDR1 SEHNR and CDR2 FQNEAQ come from the germline V gene (reference sequence). This CDR3 is 15 amino acids long. The germline V and J ends were trimmed by 3 bases and 3 bases, with 14 bases remaining between them. Full variable domain (outside the CDR3, taken from reference TRBV7-9 and TRBJ1-1): DTGVSQNPRHKITKRGQNVTFRCDPISEHNRLYWYRQTLGQGPEFLTYFQNEAQLEKSRLLSDRFSAERPKGSFSTLEIQRTEQGDSAMYLCASSLVGRVDTEAFFGQGTRLTVV.